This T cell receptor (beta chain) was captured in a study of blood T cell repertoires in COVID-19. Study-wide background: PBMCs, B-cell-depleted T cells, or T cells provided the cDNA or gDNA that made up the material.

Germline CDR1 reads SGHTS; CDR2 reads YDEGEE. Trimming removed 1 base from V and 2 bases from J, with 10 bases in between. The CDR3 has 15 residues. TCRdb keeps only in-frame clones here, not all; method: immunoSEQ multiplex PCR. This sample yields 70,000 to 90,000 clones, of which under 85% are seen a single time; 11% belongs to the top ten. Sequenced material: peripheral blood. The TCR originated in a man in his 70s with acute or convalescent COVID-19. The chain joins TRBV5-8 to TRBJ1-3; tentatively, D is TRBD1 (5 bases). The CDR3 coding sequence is TGTGCCAGCAGCTTGTCAGGGTTCACTGGAAACACCATATATTTT. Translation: CASSLSGFTGNTIYF.